This T cell receptor beta chain was sequenced during a study of blood T cells in healthy people across ages. This clonotype was observed a few times. No antigen is known for it. Caucasian individuals from Russia who were healthy and aged 6 to 90 acted as donors. Germline CDR1 is SGHTA and CDR2 is FQGTGA. V lost 5 bases and J lost 7; bases outside the gene matches: 5. The CDR3 spans 13 residues. Study-wide results and caveats: Roughly linearly, TCR beta diversity per million T cells fell as age increased. TCR beta diversity correlated strongly with naive T cell percentage.

Next came a second PCR, run for about 7 to 12 cycles, which used a sample-barcoded 5' primer along with a J-beta primer mix. TCRdb analysed the 5' RACE reads with MiXCR anew, one entry per CDR3 protein. Of about 780,000 distinct CDR3 sequences in the sample, less than 60% were seen once. The source of this sequence is an elderly man in good health. Sequences were obtained from blood. The rearrangement uses TRBV7-3 and TRBJ2-7; TRBD1 agrees at 10 bases. The CDR3: CASSQGQGVEQYF. The CDR3 DNA follows: TGTGCCAGCAGCCAAGGACAGGGGGTAGAGCAGTACTTC. Combining the CDR3 with reference TRBV7-3 and TRBJ2-7 gives the whole variable domain GAGVSQTPSNKVTEKGKYVELRCDPISGHTALYWYRQSLGQGPEFLIYFQGTGAADDSGLPNDRFFAVRPEGSVSTLKIQRTERGDSAVYLCASSQGQGVEQYFGPGTRLTVT.